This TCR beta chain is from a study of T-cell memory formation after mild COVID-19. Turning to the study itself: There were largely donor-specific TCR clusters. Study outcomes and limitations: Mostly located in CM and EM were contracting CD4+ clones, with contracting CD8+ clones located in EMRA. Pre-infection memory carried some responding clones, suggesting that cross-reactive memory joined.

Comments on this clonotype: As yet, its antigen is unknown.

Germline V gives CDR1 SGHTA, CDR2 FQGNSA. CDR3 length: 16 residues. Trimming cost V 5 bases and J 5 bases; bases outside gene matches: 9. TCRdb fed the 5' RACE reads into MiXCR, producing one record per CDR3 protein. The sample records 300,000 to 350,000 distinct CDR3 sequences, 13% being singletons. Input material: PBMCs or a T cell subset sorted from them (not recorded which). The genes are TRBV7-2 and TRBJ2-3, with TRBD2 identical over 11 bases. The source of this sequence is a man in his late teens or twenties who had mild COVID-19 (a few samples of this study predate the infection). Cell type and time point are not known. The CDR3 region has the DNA TGTGCCAGCAGCCCTAGGGCTAGCGGGGGGCAAGATACGCAGTATTTT. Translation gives CASSPRASGGQDTQYF.